This section outlines one TCR beta chain sequence together with its context. Its antigen is not identified. Clones were read by immunoSEQ multiplex PCR, and TCRdb kept only the in-frame ones, dropping some. The profile covers roughly 26,000 clones, with roughly 80% appearing a single time and about 14% taken by the ten largest. Germline CDR1 MNHNS, CDR2 SASEGT. This CDR3 is 15 amino acids long. Trimming shortened V by 6 bases and J by 5 bases, and 16 bases separated the two germline ends. These data come from a study of OX40 agonist ivuxolimab in advanced cancers. Background on the study: Ivuxolimab, an agonistic anti-OX40 (CD134) antibody, was given to patients. Patient treatment consisted of intravenous ivuxolimab administration every 2 weeks at 0.01 to 10 mg/kg. Study findings and constraints: On average, a greater number of expanded clones characterised CD8+ T cells relative to CD4+.

Source: CD4+ or CD8+ T cells sorted from blood, taken in a trial of the OX40 agonist ivuxolimab. V is TRBV6-1 and J is TRBJ1-4; D remains unclear. This receptor was taken from an adult with an advanced solid tumor such as melanoma, head and neck, liver or kidney cancer. The chain's CDR3 is CASSPTVLGNEKLFF. The CDR3 DNA follows: TGTGCCAGCAGCCCCACGGTCCTGGGGAATGAAAAACTGTTTTTT.